The 6 T cell receptor beta chains below were found in one sample sequenced in a study of CD8 T cells in Susac syndrome. Reverse transcription of about 0.45 to 1 ug RNA was performed with random hexamers. TCRdb reprocessed the immunoSEQ multiplex PCR reads with MiXCR, giving one entry per CDR3 protein. The table records over 200,000 distinct CDR3 sequences, 95% of them present only once. Sequenced: CD4+ T cells from PBMCs. These TCRs come from a human donor with multiple sclerosis.

The chain carries TRBV5-1 and TRBJ2-3, with D possibly TRBD2 on 6 matching bases. Germline V gene lookup returns CDR1 SGHRS and CDR2 YFSETQ. CDR3 length: 16 residues. V was shortened by 1 base and J by 1 base, with 13 bases between the two germline ends. In nucleotides, the CDR3 is TGCGCCAGCAGCTTGTCAGGAGGGTCTGGCACAGATACGCAGTATTTT. It yields the protein CASSLSGGSGTDTQYF.

This rearrangement joins TRBV30 to TRBJ1-1; D may be TRBD1 (6 bases). The CDR3 is 12 amino acids. V gave up 8 bases and J gave up 0 bases, with 10 bases separating them. Looked up from germline, CDR1 is GTSNPN and CDR2 is SVGIG (reference sequence). CDR3 coding DNA: TGTGCCGAAAAGGGGGTGAACACTGAAGCTTTCTTT. Protein: CAEKGVNTEAFF.

This sequence joins TRBV30 and TRBJ2-3; TRBD2 matches at 7 bases. The length of the CDR3 is 13 residues. Germline V lookup: CDR1 GTSNPN, CDR2 SVGIG (reference sequence). The V and J ends lost 3 bases and 6 bases, in that order; junction bases with no gene match: 6. In DNA form, the CDR3 reads TGTGCCTGGAGGCTCCTCGGGGGGGATACGCAGTATTTT. Translation: CAWRLLGGDTQYF. Combining the CDR3 with reference TRBV30 and TRBJ2-3 gives the whole variable domain SQTIHQWPATLVQPVGSPLSLECTVEGTSNPNLYWYRQAAGRGLQLLFYSVGIGQISSEVPQNLSASRPQDRQFILSSKKLLLSDSGFYLCAWRLLGGDTQYFGPGTRLTVL.

V gene TRBV29-1 combines with J gene TRBJ2-5; D tentatively reads TRBD1 or TRBD2 (5 bases each). Germline loops: CDR1 SQVTM, CDR2 ANQGSEA. Trimming pared 5 bases from V and 2 bases from J, leaving 9 bases between. The CDR3 loop spans 12 amino acids. The CDR3 protein is CSVRRTQETQYF. The CDR3 coding sequence is TGCAGCGTTCGGAGGACACAAGAGACCCAGTACTTC. Filled out from reference TRBV29-1 and TRBJ2-5, the complete variable domain reads SAVISQKPSRDICQRGTSLTIQCQVDSQVTMMFWYRQQPGQSLTLIATANQGSEATYESGFVIDKFPISRPNLTFSTLTVSNMSPEDSSIYLCSVRRTQETQYFGPGTRLLVL.

The chain has TRBV20-1 and TRBJ1-6; TRBD1 might be the D (6 bases). The CDR3 has 15 residues. V shed 5 bases and J shed 5 bases, with 16 bases lying between them. Germline V gene data show CDR1 as DFQATT and CDR2 as SNEGSKA (reference sequence). The CDR3 reads CSAARGSNHNSPLHF. The CDR3 DNA is TGCAGTGCTGCTAGGGGGTCAAACCATAATTCACCCCTCCACTTT.

The chain has TRBV3-1 and TRBJ2-1; the D is unclear. Germline V gene sequence: CDR1 LGHDT, CDR2 YNNKEL (reference sequence). The CDR3 is made up of 15 amino acids. Trimming stripped 1 base from V and 2 bases from J, with 9 bases between. The CDR3 loop reads CASSQAPGPYNEQFF. As DNA, the CDR3 is TGTGCCAGCAGCCAAGCTCCAGGACCCTACAATGAGCAGTTCTTC.